This T cell receptor (beta chain) was recorded in a study of shared clonotypes between healthy human individuals. TCRdb's copy holds only in-frame clones and misses some; the assay was immunoSEQ multiplex PCR. The sample records approximately 2.5 million clones, 90% to 95% being singletons. Study-level results: Clonotype sharing levels among donors were expected to vary with sequencing depth.

In the case of this clone: Its antigen is currently unknown.

J was trimmed by 4 bases and V by 4 bases; bases with no gene match: 9. The CDR3 spans 15 residues. Germline values: CDR1 MDHEN, CDR2 SYDVKM. The sequenced sample was naive CD4+ T cells from PBMCs. Subset here: CD45RA+ positively selected. The V and J genes are TRBV28 and TRBJ1-2; 7 nucleotides line up with TRBD1. The origin of this receptor is a man younger than 30 in good health. Some clones in this sample may be carry-over from other donors' samples. CDR3 in DNA: TGTGCCAGCAGTTCCCCGGGACAGCAGTTCTATGGCTACACCTTC. Protein: CASSSPGQQFYGYTF.